Here is one T cell receptor beta chain with its context. The V gene end was trimmed by 3 bases and the J gene end by 0 bases; junction bases not matched to a gene: 3. Germline CDR1 KGHDR, CDR2 SFDVKD. The CDR3 loop spans 16 amino acids. The method was immunoSEQ multiplex PCR; TCRdb's version includes in-frame clones alone and lacks a portion of them. The repertoire holds approximately 210,000 clones, under 90% seen once, with approximately 10% in the top ten. The sample belongs to a study of blood T cell repertoires in COVID-19. The chain uses TRBV24-1 and TRBJ2-2, with TRBD1 identical over 7 bases. Sequenced sample: peripheral blood. This TCR was sampled from a man between 50 and 59 years old with COVID-19, enrolled during active disease. In nucleotides, the CDR3 is TGTGCCACCAGTGATCAGGGGGTAACGAACACCGGGGAGCTGTTTTTT. Translation: CATSDQGVTNTGELFF.